Listed below are T cell receptor beta chains from one sample, sequenced in a study of blood T cell repertoires in COVID-19. Produced via immunoSEQ multiplex PCR; TCRdb's table is partial and in-frame only. The sample consists of under 300,000 clones, roughly 87% of them appearing once. The specimen sequenced was peripheral blood. The receptors shown here come from a man in his sixties who had recovered from COVID-19. The CDR3 runs from the conserved cysteine through the conserved F or W. D genes are given only for firm matches. The size of a clone is reported for some rows only, either as once, few or many, or as a class for expanded clones.

V	length	D	size	J	CDR3	DNA
TRBV6-5	13	TRBD1	few	TRBJ2-7	CASEGTGTYEQYF	TGTGCCAGCGAAGGGACAGGGACCTACGAGCAGTACTTC
TRBV2	14	TRBD1	-	TRBJ1-6	CASRGTGGNSPLHF	TGTGCCAGCAGGGGGACAGGGGGTAATTCACCCCTCCACTTT
TRBV7-9	14	-	few	TRBJ1-2	CASSFETVLFGYTF	TGTGCCAGCAGCTTCGAGACAGTCTTATTTGGCTACACCTTC
TRBV6-6	15	TRBD2	-	TRBJ2-5	CASSRPSGGQETQYF	TGTGCCAGCAGCCGACCTAGCGGGGGCCAAGAGACCCAGTACTTC
TRBV12-3/TRBV12-4	12	-	-	TRBJ1-2	CASSYREYGYTF	TGTGCCAGCAGTTACAGGGAATATGGCTACACCTTC
TRBV6-5	13	-	-	TRBJ1-2	CASKRGGLYGYTF	TGTGCCAGCAAACGGGGGGGCCTCTATGGCTACACCTTC
TRBV27	14	TRBD1	-	TRBJ1-2	CASSLGQGGYGYTF	TGTGCCAGCAGTCTCGGACAGGGAGGCTATGGCTACACCTTC
TRBV4-2	16	TRBD1	-	TRBJ1-6	CASSQERDSRNSPLHF	TGTGCCAGCAGCCAGGAGAGGGACAGTAGAAACTCACCCCTCCACTTT
TRBV11-2	15	TRBD2	-	TRBJ2-5	CASSLIPGGQETQYF	TGTGCCAGCAGCTTAATCCCGGGGGGGCAAGAGACCCAGTACTTC
TRBV19	14	TRBD1	-	TRBJ1-2	CASKPRTGNYGYTF	TGTGCCAGTAAACCCCGGACAGGAAACTATGGCTACACCTTC
TRBV21-1	18	-	-	TRBJ2-7	CASSKGVDRSTYSYEQYF	TGTGCCAGCAGCAAAGGTGTGGACAGATCAACTTACTCCTACGAGCAGTACTTC
TRBV19	15	-	-	TRBJ2-5	CASSIFSAGGETQYF	TGTGCCAGTAGTATCTTTTCGGCAGGAGGAGAGACCCAGTACTTC
TRBV6-5	12	TRBD1	-	TRBJ1-1	CASVATGGETFF	TGTGCCAGCGTGGCTACAGGGGGTGAAACTTTCTTT